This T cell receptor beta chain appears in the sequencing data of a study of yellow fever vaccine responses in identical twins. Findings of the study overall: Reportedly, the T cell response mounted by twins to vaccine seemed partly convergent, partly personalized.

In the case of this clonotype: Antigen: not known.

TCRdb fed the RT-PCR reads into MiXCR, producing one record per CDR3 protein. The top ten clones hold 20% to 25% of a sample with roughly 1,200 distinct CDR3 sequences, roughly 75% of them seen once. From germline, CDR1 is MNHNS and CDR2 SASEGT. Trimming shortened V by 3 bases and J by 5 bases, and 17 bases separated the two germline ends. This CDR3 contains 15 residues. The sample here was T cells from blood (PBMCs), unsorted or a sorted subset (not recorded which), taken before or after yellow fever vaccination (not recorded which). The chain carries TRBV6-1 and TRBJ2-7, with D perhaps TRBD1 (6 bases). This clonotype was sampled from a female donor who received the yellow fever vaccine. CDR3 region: CASSDKQGRQHEQYF. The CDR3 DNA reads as TGTGCCAGCAGTGATAAACAGGGCCGGCAGCACGAGCAGTACTTC.